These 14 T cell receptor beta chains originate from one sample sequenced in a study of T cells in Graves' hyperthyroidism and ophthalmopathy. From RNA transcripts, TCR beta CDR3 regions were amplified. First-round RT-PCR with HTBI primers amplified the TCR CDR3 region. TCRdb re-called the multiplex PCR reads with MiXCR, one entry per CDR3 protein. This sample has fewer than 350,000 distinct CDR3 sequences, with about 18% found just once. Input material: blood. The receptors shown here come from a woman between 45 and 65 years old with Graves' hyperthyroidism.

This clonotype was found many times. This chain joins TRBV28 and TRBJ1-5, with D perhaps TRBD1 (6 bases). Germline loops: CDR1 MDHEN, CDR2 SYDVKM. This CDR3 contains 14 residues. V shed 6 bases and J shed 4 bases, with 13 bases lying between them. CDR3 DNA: TGTGCCAGCAGGGGACACCTTGGGAATCAGCCCCAGCATTTT. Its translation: CASRGHLGNQPQHF. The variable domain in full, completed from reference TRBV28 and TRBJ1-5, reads DVKVTQSSRYLVKRTGEKVFLECVQDMDHENMFWYRQDPGLGLRLIYFSYDVKMKEKGDIPEGYSVSREKKERFSLILESASTNQTSMYLCASRGHLGNQPQHFGDGTRLSIL.

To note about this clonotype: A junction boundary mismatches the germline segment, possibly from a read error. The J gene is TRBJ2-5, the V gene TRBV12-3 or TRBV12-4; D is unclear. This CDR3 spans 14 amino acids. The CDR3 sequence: CASSFQSAQKTQYF. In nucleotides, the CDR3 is TGTGCCAGCAGTTTCCAAAGCGCCCAAAAGACCCAGTACTTC.

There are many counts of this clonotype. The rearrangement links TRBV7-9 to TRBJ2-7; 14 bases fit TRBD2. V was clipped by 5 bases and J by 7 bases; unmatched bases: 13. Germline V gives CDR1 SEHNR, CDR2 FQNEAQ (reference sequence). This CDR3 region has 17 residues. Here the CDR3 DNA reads TGTGCCAGCAGCGCCCCGGGACTAGCGGGAGCGGCAAAAGAGCAGTACTTC. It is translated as CASSAPGLAGAAKEQYF.

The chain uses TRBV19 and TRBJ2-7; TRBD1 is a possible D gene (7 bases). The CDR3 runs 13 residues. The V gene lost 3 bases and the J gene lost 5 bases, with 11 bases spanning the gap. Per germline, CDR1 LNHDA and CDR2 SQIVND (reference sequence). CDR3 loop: CASSMQGGDEQYF. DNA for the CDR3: TGTGCCAGTAGTATGCAGGGGGGAGACGAGCAGTACTTC. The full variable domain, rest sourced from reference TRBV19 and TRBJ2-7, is DGGITQSPKYLFRKEGQNVTLSCEQNLNHDAMYWYRQDPGQGLRLIYYSQIVNDFQKGDIAEGYSVSREKKESFPLTVTSAQKNPTAFYLCASSMQGGDEQYFGPGTRLTVT.

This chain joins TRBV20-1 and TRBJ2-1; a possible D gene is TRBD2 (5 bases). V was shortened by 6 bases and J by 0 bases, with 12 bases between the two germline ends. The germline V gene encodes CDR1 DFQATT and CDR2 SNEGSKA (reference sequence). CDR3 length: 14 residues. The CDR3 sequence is CSAKRLSSYNEQFF. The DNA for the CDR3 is TGCAGTGCCAAGCGGTTGAGCTCCTACAATGAGCAGTTCTTC.

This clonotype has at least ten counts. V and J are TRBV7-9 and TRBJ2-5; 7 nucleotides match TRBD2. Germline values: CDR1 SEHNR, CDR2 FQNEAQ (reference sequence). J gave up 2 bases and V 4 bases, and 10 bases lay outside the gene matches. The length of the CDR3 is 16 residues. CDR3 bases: TGTGCCAGCAGCTCCTCAGGAGCGGGGAAACAAGAGACCCAGTACTTC. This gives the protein CASSSSGAGKQETQYF.

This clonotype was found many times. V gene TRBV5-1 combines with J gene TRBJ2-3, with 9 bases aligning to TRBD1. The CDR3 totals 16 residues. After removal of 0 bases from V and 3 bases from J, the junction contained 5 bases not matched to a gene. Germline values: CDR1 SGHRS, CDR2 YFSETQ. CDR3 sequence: CASSLAGTGRTDTQYF. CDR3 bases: TGCGCCAGCAGCTTGGCCGGGACAGGGAGGACAGATACGCAGTATTTT.

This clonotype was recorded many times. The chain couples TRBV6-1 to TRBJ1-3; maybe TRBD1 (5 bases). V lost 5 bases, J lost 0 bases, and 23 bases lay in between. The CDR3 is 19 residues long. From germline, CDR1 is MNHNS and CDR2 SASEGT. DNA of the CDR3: TGTGCCAGCAGTTGGGACCCGAGGACGCTCAGCTACTCTGGAAACACCATATATTTT. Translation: CASSWDPRTLSYSGNTIYF.

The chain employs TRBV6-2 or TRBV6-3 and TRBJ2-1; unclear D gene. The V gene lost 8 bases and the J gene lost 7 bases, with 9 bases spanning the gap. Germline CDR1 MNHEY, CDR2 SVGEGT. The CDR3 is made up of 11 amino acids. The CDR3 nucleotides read TGTGCCAGCCCGTCTTATAATGAGCAGTTCTTC. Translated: CASPSYNEQFF.

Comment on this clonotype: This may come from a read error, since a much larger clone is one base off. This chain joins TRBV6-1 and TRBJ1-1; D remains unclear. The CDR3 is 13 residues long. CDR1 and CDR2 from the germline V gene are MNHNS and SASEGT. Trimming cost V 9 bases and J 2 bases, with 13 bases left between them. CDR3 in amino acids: CARSDGPNTEAFF. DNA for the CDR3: TGTGCCAGATCAGACGGCCCAAACACTGAAGCTTTCTTT.

The CDR3 region is CASGVADRLNTEAFF. CDR3 DNA sequence: TGTGCCAGCGGGGTGGCAGACCGATTGAACACTGAAGCTTTCTTT. The chain couples TRBV28 to TRBJ1-1; D not resolved. Trimming left V 8 bases short and J 0 bases short, with 16 bases between. Germline V gene data show CDR1 as MDHEN and CDR2 as SYDVKM. The CDR3 covers 15 residues. Full variable domain (remainder filled in from reference TRBV28 and TRBJ1-1): DVKVTQSSRYLVKRTGEKVFLECVQDMDHENMFWYRQDPGLGLRLIYFSYDVKMKEKGDIPEGYSVSREKKERFSLILESASTNQTSMYLCASGVADRLNTEAFFGQGTRLTVV.

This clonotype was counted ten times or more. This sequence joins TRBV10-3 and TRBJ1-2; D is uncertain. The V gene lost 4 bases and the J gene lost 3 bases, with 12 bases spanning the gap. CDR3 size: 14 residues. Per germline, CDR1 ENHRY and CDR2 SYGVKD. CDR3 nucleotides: TGTGCCATCAGTGGGGCGGGAGCAGACTATGGCTACACCTTC. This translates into CAISGAGADYGYTF.

The CDR3 region is CASSLVWGGADTQYF. The CDR3 DNA reads as TGTGCCAGCAGCTTAGTGTGGGGGGGAGCTGATACGCAGTATTTT. The V call is TRBV7-9, the J call TRBJ2-3, with 7 bases fitting TRBD2. Germline CDR1 reads SEHNR; CDR2 reads FQNEAQ (reference sequence). V lost 1 base to trimming and J lost 6 bases; unmatched junction nucleotides: 7. This CDR3 comprises 15 residues.

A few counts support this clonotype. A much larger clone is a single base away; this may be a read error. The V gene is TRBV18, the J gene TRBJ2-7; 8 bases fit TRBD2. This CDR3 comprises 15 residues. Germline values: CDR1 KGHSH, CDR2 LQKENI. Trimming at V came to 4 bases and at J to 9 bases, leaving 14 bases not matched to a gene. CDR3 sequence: CASSRDSLAGPGQYF. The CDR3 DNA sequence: TGTGCCAGCTCACGAGATAGTCTAGCGGGTCCGGGGCAGTACTTC.